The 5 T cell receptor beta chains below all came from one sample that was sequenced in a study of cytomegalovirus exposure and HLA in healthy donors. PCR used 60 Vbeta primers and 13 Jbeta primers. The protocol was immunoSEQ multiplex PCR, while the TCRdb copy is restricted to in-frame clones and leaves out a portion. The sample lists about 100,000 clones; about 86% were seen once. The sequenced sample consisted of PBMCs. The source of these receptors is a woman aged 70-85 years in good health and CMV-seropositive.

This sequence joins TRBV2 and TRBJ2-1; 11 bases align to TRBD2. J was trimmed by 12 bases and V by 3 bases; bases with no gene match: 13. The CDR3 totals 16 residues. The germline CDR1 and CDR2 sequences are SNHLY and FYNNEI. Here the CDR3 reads CASSEQLAGDWYGQFF. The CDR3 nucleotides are TGTGCCAGCAGTGAGCAACTAGCGGGAGATTGGTATGGGCAGTTCTTC. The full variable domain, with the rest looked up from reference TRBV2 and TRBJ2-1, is EPEVTQTPSHQVTQMGQEVILRCVPISNHLYFYWYRQILGQKVEFLVSFYNNEISEKSEIFDDQFSVERPDGSNFTLKIRSTKLEDSAMYFCASSEQLAGDWYGQFFGPGTRLTVL.

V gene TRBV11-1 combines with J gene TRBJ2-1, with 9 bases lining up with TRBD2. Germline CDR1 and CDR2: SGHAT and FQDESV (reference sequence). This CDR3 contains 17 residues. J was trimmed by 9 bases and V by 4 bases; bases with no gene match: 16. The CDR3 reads CASSSNIPSGNGGEQFF. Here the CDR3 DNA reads TGTGCCAGCAGCTCAAACATCCCTAGCGGGAACGGGGGTGAGCAGTTCTTC.

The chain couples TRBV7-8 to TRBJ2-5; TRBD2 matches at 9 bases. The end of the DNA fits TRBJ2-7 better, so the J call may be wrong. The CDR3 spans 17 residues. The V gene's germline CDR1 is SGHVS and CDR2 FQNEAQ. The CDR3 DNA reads TGTGCCAGCAGCTTAGACAGACTAGCGGATAGCTCCTACGAGCAGTACTTC. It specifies CASSLDRLADSSYEQYF.

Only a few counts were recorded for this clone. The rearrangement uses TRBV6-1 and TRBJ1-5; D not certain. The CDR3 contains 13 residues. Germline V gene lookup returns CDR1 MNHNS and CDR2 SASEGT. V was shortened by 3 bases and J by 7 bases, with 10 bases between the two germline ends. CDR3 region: CASSDRQAQPQHF. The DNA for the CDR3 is TGTGCCAGCAGTGACCGTCAAGCCCAGCCCCAGCATTTT.

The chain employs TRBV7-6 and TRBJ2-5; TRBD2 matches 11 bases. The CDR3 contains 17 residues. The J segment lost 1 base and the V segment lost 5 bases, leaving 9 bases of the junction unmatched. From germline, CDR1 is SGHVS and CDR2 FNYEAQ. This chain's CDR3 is CASSPMRLAGFQETQYF. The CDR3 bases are TGTGCCAGCAGCCCCATGCGACTAGCGGGGTTCCAAGAGACCCAGTACTTC.